The TCR beta chain under discussion was sequenced for a study of T cells and copy number aberrations in small-cell lung cancer. Study-wide points: Due to few samples, these findings require validation.

Libraries were prepared by immunoSEQ multiplex PCR; TCRdb keeps only in-frame clonotypes and omits some of them. In the table there are 2,000 to 3,000 clones, approximately 79% of which are singletons. Turning to this clone: Antigen unknown.

Trimming took 0 bases from V and 3 from J, leaving 10 bases between them. CDR1 and CDR2 (germline): SGHRS, YFSETQ. The CDR3 length is 15 residues. The rearrangement joins TRBV5-1 to TRBJ2-1; D not certain. The sample consisted of normal tissue next to the tumor. The sequence derives from a man aged 40-50 years with small cell lung cancer. This chain's CDR3 is CASSLEIGVYNEQFF. The CDR3 coding sequence is TGCGCCAGCAGCTTGGAAATTGGGGTCTACAATGAGCAGTTCTTC. Full variable domain (rest looked up from reference TRBV5-1 and TRBJ2-1): KAGVTQTPRYLIKTRGQQVTLSCSPISGHRSVSWYQQTPGQGLQFLFEYFSETQRNKGNFPGRFSGRQFSNSRSEMNVSTLELGDSALYLCASSLEIGVYNEQFFGPGTRLTVL.